Listed below are T cell receptor beta chains from one sample, sequenced in a study of blood T cell repertoires in COVID-19. Clones were read by immunoSEQ multiplex PCR, and TCRdb kept only the in-frame ones, dropping some. The sample lists around 63,000 clones, 70% to 90% occurring once. Sequences were obtained from peripheral blood. These receptors were taken from a woman aged 80 or older with acute or convalescent COVID-19. CDR3s include the opening cysteine and the closing phenylalanine or tryptophan. D genes are given only for firm matches. Clone size is not always given. Where it is, it says once, few, many or a class for expanded clones.

D gene	clone size	V gene	J gene	CDR3 protein	CDR3 DNA
-	few	TRBV5-1	TRBJ1-1	CASSLGQADTEAFF	TGCGCCAGCAGCTTGGGACAGGCGGACACTGAAGCTTTCTTT
-	-	TRBV11-2	TRBJ2-7	CASSLVRGRPYEQYF	TGTGCCAGCAGCTTAGTAAGAGGGAGACCCTACGAGCAGTACTTC
-	once	TRBV5-6	TRBJ2-7	CASSDRTKGSYEQYF	TGTGCCAGCAGCGACCGAACGAAGGGGTCCTACGAGCAGTACTTC
-	-	TRBV28	TRBJ1-2	CASSLGGEGYTF	TGTGCCAGCAGTTTAGGAGGGGAGGGCTACACCTTC
-	-	TRBV6-2/TRBV6-3	TRBJ2-7	CASSYPDGYEQYF	TGTGCCAGCAGTTACCCTGACGGGTACGAGCAGTACTTC
TRBD1	few	TRBV10-1	TRBJ1-6	CASSDGQGAFSPLHF	TGCGCCAGCAGTGATGGGCAGGGGGCTTTTTCACCCCTCCACTTT
TRBD2	-	TRBV7-8	TRBJ2-7	CASSSRLATYEQYF	TGTGCCAGCAGCTCTAGACTAGCTACCTACGAGCAGTACTTC
-	-	TRBV10-2	TRBJ2-2	CASSESGGGSTGELFF	TGCGCCAGCAGTGAGTCCGGTGGGGGCAGCACCGGGGAGCTGTTTTTT
-	-	TRBV19	TRBJ2-1	CASSSGHQLLNEQFF	TGTGCCAGTAGTTCGGGACACCAGCTACTTAATGAGCAGTTCTTC
TRBD2	-	TRBV28	TRBJ2-5	CASSLGLAGQETQYF	TGTGCCAGCAGTTTAGGGCTAGCGGGGCAAGAGACCCAGTACTTC
TRBD1	-	TRBV19	TRBJ2-2	CASGTANTGELFF	TGTGCCAGTGGGACAGCGAACACCGGGGAGCTGTTTTTT
-	-	TRBV5-4	TRBJ2-1	CASSRGGRGSTYNEQFF	TGTGCCAGCAGCCGGGGAGGGAGGGGGTCTACCTACAATGAGCAGTTCTTC
-	-	TRBV3-1/TRBV3-2	TRBJ2-7	CASSFRGSYEQYF	TGTGCCAGCAGCTTCAGGGGATCCTACGAGCAGTACTTC
-	-	TRBV5-4	TRBJ1-5	CASSVSVGAGNQPQHF	TGTGCCAGCAGCGTCTCGGTGGGGGCCGGTAATCAGCCCCAGCATTTT
TRBD1	-	TRBV18	TRBJ1-1	CASSPGQGETEAFF	TGTGCCAGCTCACCAGGACAGGGCGAAACTGAAGCTTTCTTT
-	-	TRBV7-8	TRBJ2-3	CASSPRRLAATDTQYF	TGTGCCAGCAGCCCCCGGAGGTTAGCGGCCACAGATACGCAGTATTTT
-	-	TRBV7-2	TRBJ1-2	CASSLSRANYGYTF	TGTGCCAGCAGCTTGTCTCGCGCTAACTATGGCTACACCTTC
-	-	TRBV6-1	TRBJ1-1	CASREALTTTEAFF	TGTGCCAGCAGGGAGGCCCTAACAACCACTGAAGCTTTCTTT
-	-	TRBV5-6	TRBJ1-1	CASSLEPGMKAFF	TGTGCCAGCAGCTTGGAGCCAGGGATGAAAGCTTTCTTT
TRBD1	-	TRBV7-2	TRBJ1-2	CASSLRPGQSYGYTF	TGTGCCAGCAGCTTAAGACCGGGACAGTCCTATGGCTACACCTTC
-	few	TRBV18	TRBJ2-7	CASSPPLLEDEQYF	TGTGCCAGCTCACCACCGCTGCTAGAGGACGAGCAGTACTTC
TRBD1	-	TRBV2	TRBJ2-1	CASSEGTGGYNEQFF	TGTGCCAGCAGTGAAGGGACAGGGGGTTACAATGAGCAGTTCTTC
TRBD1	few	TRBV5-8	TRBJ1-1	CASSLGTGNTEAFF	TGTGCCAGCAGCTTGGGGACAGGGAACACTGAAGCTTTCTTT
-	once	TRBV28	TRBJ1-5	CASTTAGGKSNQPQHF	TGTGCCAGCACGACCGCGGGGGGGAAGAGCAATCAGCCCCAGCATTTT
-	-	TRBV27	TRBJ1-2	CASSATGNYGYTF	TGTGCCAGCAGTGCTACAGGGAACTATGGCTACACCTTC
TRBD1	-	TRBV7-3	TRBJ1-1	CASSRGQNTEAFF	TGTGCCAGCAGCAGGGGGCAAAACACTGAAGCTTTCTTT
TRBD1	-	TRBV9	TRBJ2-2	CASSPRTGAGELFF	TGTGCCAGCAGCCCTCGGACAGGGGCCGGGGAGCTGTTTTTT
TRBD1	-	TRBV6-6	TRBJ2-5	CASSLYFPTGQGSARTETQYF	TGTGCCAGCAGTCTCTATTTTCCCACGGGACAGGGGTCTGCGAGAACGGAGACCCAGTACTTC
TRBD1	-	TRBV27	TRBJ1-5	CASGRGQARNQPQHF	TGTGCCAGCGGTAGGGGACAGGCACGCAATCAGCCCCAGCATTTT
TRBD2	few	TRBV3-1/TRBV3-2	TRBJ2-2	CASSAGGRIGELFF	TGTGCCAGCTCCGCCGGGGGGAGGATCGGGGAGCTGTTTTTT
-	-	TRBV29-1	TRBJ2-3	CSAEGGAVRADTQYF	TGCAGCGCCGAAGGGGGGGCTGTGAGGGCAGATACGCAGTATTTT
-	-	TRBV29-1	TRBJ1-1	CSVGTIWDSMGTEAFF	TGCAGCGTTGGGACAATTTGGGACTCTATGGGGACTGAAGCTTTCTTT
-	-	TRBV18	TRBJ1-2	CASSQNRNYGYTF	TGTGCCAGCTCACAAAACAGGAACTATGGCTACACCTTC
-	-	TRBV3-1/TRBV3-2	TRBJ1-2	CASSQDRVAGKGYTF	TGTGCCAGCAGCCAAGATCGGGTGGCAGGGAAGGGCTACACCTTC
TRBD1	-	TRBV6-1	TRBJ2-3	CASSENRGRTDTQYF	TGTGCCAGCAGTGAGAACAGGGGGAGGACAGATACGCAGTATTTT
TRBD2	-	TRBV5-8	TRBJ2-7	CASSSRLAGEQYF	TGTGCCAGCAGCTCCCGACTAGCCGGCGAGCAGTACTTC
-	-	TRBV19	TRBJ1-5	CASSGLNSNQPQHF	TGTGCCAGTAGTGGACTGAATAGCAATCAGCCCCAGCATTTT
TRBD2	-	TRBV5-4	TRBJ2-5	CASSGRAAGGLETQYF	TGTGCCAGCAGCGGAAGAGCAGCGGGAGGGTTGGAGACCCAGTACTTC